Listed here is a single TCR beta chain. Its antigen is currently unknown. Combining a sample-barcoded 5' primer with a J-beta primer mix, a second PCR ran for roughly 7 to 12 cycles. TCRdb used MiXCR to reprocess the 5' RACE reads, holding one entry per CDR3 protein. The sample has some 700,000 distinct CDR3 sequences; approximately 22% are singletons. This CDR3 has 12 amino acids. Deletions cut 6 bases from V and 7 bases from J, with 15 bases between. The germline gives CDR1 SQVTM, CDR2 ANQGSEA. The data derive from a study of blood T cells in healthy people across ages. General observations from the study: Without sorted subsets, naive and antigen-experienced compartments could not be conclusively compared. Both higher diversity and more naive CD4+ cells marked long-lived donors when set against aged donors.

Sequenced input: blood. This chain links TRBV29-1 with TRBJ1-1; maybe TRBD1 (5 bases). The sequence derives from a man between 65 and 85 years old in good health. CDR3 sequence reads: CSVPGIRLEAFF. The CDR3 nucleotides are TGCAGCGTCCCAGGGATCCGGCTTGAAGCTTTCTTT. Supplemented by reference TRBV29-1 and TRBJ1-1, the full variable domain reads SAVISQKPSRDICQRGTSLTIQCQVDSQVTMMFWYRQQPGQSLTLIATANQGSEATYESGFVIDKFPISRPNLTFSTLTVSNMSPEDSSIYLCSVPGIRLEAFFGQGTRLTVV.